The rows below give T cell receptor beta chains drawn from one sample of a study of CD8+ T cells in alopecia areata. Clones were sequenced by immunoSEQ multiplex PCR, and TCRdb holds only the in-frame ones, with some missing. The sample yields over 85,000 clones, about three quarters seen once. The sequencing here drew on CD8+ T cells sorted from blood, taken between weeks 43 and 45, from a patient treated with tofacitinib. These TCRs come from a human donor with alopecia areata. Each CDR3 is given with its conserved first and last residue. A D gene is named only where the DNA matches it firmly. Not all rows give a size; the values are once, few, many and, for expanded clones, a class.

abundance,d_gene,v_gene,j_gene,CDR3aa,CDR3nt
NA,TRBD1,TRBV9,TRBJ2-3,CASSPRDRGRDTQYF,TGTGCCAGCAGCCCCCGGGACAGGGGGCGAGATACGCAGTATTTT
few,NA,TRBV25-1,TRBJ2-5,CASGGRETQYF,TGTGCCAGCGGGGGGCGAGAGACCCAGTACTTC
NA,NA,TRBV7-8,TRBJ2-5,CASSPSWIEDSQETQYF,TGTGCCAGCAGCCCTAGTTGGATTGAGGACAGCCAAGAGACCCAGTACTTC
NA,NA,TRBV7-9,TRBJ1-2,CASSSPGGSSEGYTF,TGTGCCAGCAGCTCCCCCGGGGGGTCCTCGGAGGGCTACACCTTC
NA,NA,TRBV10-2,TRBJ2-1,CATRTLSYNEQFF,TGCGCCACCAGGACACTCTCCTACAATGAGCAGTTCTTC
once,TRBD1,TRBV11-2,TRBJ2-5,CASSWDRGQETQYF,TGTGCCAGCAGCTGGGACAGGGGCCAAGAGACCCAGTACTTC
NA,NA,TRBV10-3,TRBJ2-7,CAIGVKTGRLSYEQYF,TGTGCCATCGGAGTTAAGACAGGGAGGCTTTCCTACGAGCAGTACTTC
NA,NA,TRBV5-1,TRBJ2-5,CASSLEGQMETQYF,TGCGCCAGCAGCTTGGAAGGACAGATGGAGACCCAGTACTTC
NA,TRBD1,TRBV5-4,TRBJ2-3,CASSSDRATDTQYF,TGTGCCAGCAGCTCGGACAGGGCCACAGATACGCAGTATTTT
NA,NA,TRBV29-1,TRBJ2-5,CSGLEQETQYF,TGCAGCGGCTTAGAACAAGAGACCCAGTACTTC
NA,NA,TRBV7-6,TRBJ2-7,CASGTQGNEQYF,TGTGCCAGCGGTACACAGGGAAACGAGCAGTACTTC
NA,NA,TRBV7-8,TRBJ1-4,CASSSTRWPGGEKLFF,TGTGCCAGCAGCTCCACCCGGTGGCCCGGCGGTGAAAAACTGTTTTTT
once,NA,TRBV4-3,TRBJ2-2,CASRGSSHTGELFF,TGCGCCAGCAGGGGATCCAGCCACACCGGGGAGCTGTTTTTT
NA,NA,TRBV29-1,TRBJ2-5,CSALGREETQYF,TGCAGCGCCCTGGGACGGGAAGAGACCCAGTACTTC
NA,NA,TRBV9,TRBJ1-1,CASSAQQVNTEAFF,TGTGCCAGCAGCGCCCAACAGGTGAACACTGAAGCTTTCTTT
few,NA,TRBV5-6,TRBJ2-2,CASSQGSGELFF,TGTGCCAGCAGCCAGGGGAGCGGGGAGCTGTTTTTT
NA,NA,TRBV30,TRBJ1-2,CAWKPGGNYGYTF,TGTGCCTGGAAACCGGGGGGAAACTATGGCTACACCTTC
NA,TRBD1,TRBV29-1,TRBJ2-4,CSVTGTGEAGRNIQYF,TGCAGCGTTACCGGGACAGGTGAGGCTGGGAGAAACATTCAGTACTTC
NA,NA,TRBV29-1,TRBJ1-1,CSVEAGSEAFF,TGCAGCGTTGAGGCAGGCTCTGAAGCTTTCTTT
NA,TRBD2,TRBV4-3,TRBJ2-3,CASSQEVSASGGTDTQYF,TGCGCCAGCAGCCAAGAAGTTTCGGCTAGCGGGGGCACAGATACGCAGTATTTT
NA,NA,TRBV4-1,TRBJ1-1,CASSQEGEGLNTEAFF,TGCGCCAGCAGCCAAGAGGGCGAAGGCTTAAACACTGAAGCTTTCTTT
NA,NA,TRBV27,TRBJ1-1,CASSFGGLNTEAFF,TGTGCCAGCAGTTTCGGGGGCCTGAACACTGAAGCTTTCTTT
NA,NA,TRBV5-5,TRBJ1-2,CASSPLRDHGYTF,TGTGCCAGCAGCCCACTCCGGGATCATGGCTACACCTTC
few,NA,TRBV29-1,TRBJ2-1,CSVGDYTHESSYNEQFF,TGCAGCGTTGGGGATTACACGCACGAGAGCTCCTACAATGAGCAGTTCTTC
NA,NA,TRBV7-9,TRBJ2-1,CASSLAPPGAFDEQFF,TGTGCCAGCAGCTTAGCGCCGCCTGGGGCCTTTGATGAGCAGTTCTTC
NA,TRBD1,TRBV6-5,TRBJ2-7,CASSLQQGRPYEQYF,TGTGCCAGCAGCCTACAACAGGGGCGTCCCTACGAGCAGTACTTC
NA,NA,TRBV9,TRBJ1-5,CASSVAGGNQPQHF,TGTGCCAGCAGCGTAGCAGGGGGCAATCAGCCCCAGCATTTT
NA,NA,TRBV7-9,TRBJ2-3,CASSVAQGGDTQYF,TGTGCCAGCAGCGTCGCCCAAGGGGGTGATACGCAGTATTTT
NA,NA,TRBV7-2,TRBJ1-1,CASSLSQIEAFF,TGTGCCAGCAGCTTAAGTCAGATTGAAGCTTTCTTT
NA,TRBD1,TRBV29-1,TRBJ2-3,CSVESGTGGATDTQYF,TGCAGCGTTGAGTCTGGGACAGGGGGCGCGACAGATACGCAGTATTTT
NA,NA,TRBV15,TRBJ1-5,CATSRVQVNQPQHF,TGTGCCACCAGCAGAGTTCAGGTCAATCAGCCCCAGCATTTT
NA,NA,TRBV11-2,TRBJ1-5,CASSRTSNQPQHF,TGTGCCAGCAGCCGGACGAGCAATCAGCCCCAGCATTTT
NA,NA,TRBV30,TRBJ1-2,CAWSDQRQAVYGYTF,TGTGCCTGGAGTGACCAGCGACAGGCAGTCTATGGCTACACCTTC
NA,NA,TRBV7-8,TRBJ1-2,CASSLNDGYGYTF,TGTGCCAGCAGCTTAAACGATGGCTATGGCTACACCTTC
NA,TRBD2,TRBV11-2,TRBJ2-3,CASSFGGAGTDTQYF,TGTGCCAGCAGCTTCGGGGGGGCCGGCACAGATACGCAGTATTTT
few,NA,TRBV29-1,TRBJ2-1,CSVDPQGMGNEQFF,TGCAGCGTTGATCCGCAGGGAATGGGCAATGAGCAGTTCTTC
NA,NA,TRBV7-2,TRBJ2-7,CASSQVPYEQYF,TGTGCCAGCAGCCAAGTTCCCTACGAGCAGTACTTC
few,NA,TRBV19,TRBJ2-5,CASSTGDLGETQYF,TGTGCCAGTAGTACAGGGGATCTGGGAGAGACCCAGTACTTC
NA,NA,TRBV30,TRBJ1-2,CAWSVKGNGYTF,TGTGCCTGGAGTGTGAAGGGAAATGGCTACACCTTC
few,NA,TRBV15,TRBJ2-3,CATSSTSGSGFDTQYF,NA
few,TRBD2,TRBV29-1,TRBJ2-7,CSVDPSGDSYEQYF,TGCAGCGTGGACCCTAGCGGGGATTCCTACGAGCAGTACTTC
NA,NA,TRBV7-9,TRBJ2-7,CASSLDWQGSYEQYF,TGTGCCAGCAGCTTAGACTGGCAGGGATCCTACGAGCAGTACTTC
NA,NA,TRBV9,TRBJ2-7,CASSVDPLYEQYF,TGTGCCAGCAGCGTAGACCCTCTCTACGAGCAGTACTTC
NA,NA,TRBV27,TRBJ2-1,CASSLHRGGGSYNEQFF,TGTGCCAGCAGTTTACACAGGGGCGGGGGATCATACAATGAGCAGTTCTTC
NA,NA,TRBV7-9,TRBJ1-1,CASSLIGGADTEAFF,TGTGCCAGCAGCTTAATCGGGGGGGCCGACACTGAAGCTTTCTTT
few,NA,TRBV19,TRBJ2-6,CATENSGANVLTF,TGTGCCACCGAAAACTCTGGGGCCAACGTCCTGACTTTC
few,TRBD1,TRBV13,TRBJ1-1,CASSPSRTGMNTEAFF,TGTGCCAGCAGCCCGTCGAGGACAGGGATGAACACTGAAGCTTTCTTT
NA,NA,TRBV7-8,TRBJ1-2,CASSQVSLATDYGYTF,TGCGCCAGCAGCCAAGTTTCGCTAGCCACAGACTATGGCTACACCTTC
NA,NA,TRBV7-9,TRBJ2-5,CASSPRQPWDQETQYF,TGTGCCAGCAGCCCTCGACAGCCCTGGGACCAAGAGACCCAGTACTTC
NA,NA,TRBV30,TRBJ2-3,CAWSRSTDTQYF,TGTGCCTGGAGCCGGTCCACAGATACGCAGTATTTT
NA,TRBD2,TRBV4-1,TRBJ2-7,CASSQRLAREQYF,TGCGCCAGCAGCCAAAGACTAGCGCGAGAGCAGTACTTC
once,TRBD2,TRBV10-2,TRBJ2-3,CASSVKRGGGDTQYF,TGCGCCAGCAGTGTAAAGCGGGGGGGCGGAGATACGCAGTATTTT
few,NA,TRBV6-4,TRBJ2-3,CASSGGSGTDTQYF,TGTGCCAGCAGTGGTGGTAGTGGTACAGATACGCAGTATTTT
NA,TRBD2,TRBV11-2,TRBJ2-3,CASSLASSGGFGDTQYF,TGTGCCAGCAGCTTAGCCTCTAGCGGGGGGTTTGGAGATACGCAGTATTTT
NA,TRBD1,TRBV27,TRBJ1-6,CASRGTGGAYSPLHF,TGTGCCAGCAGGGGGACAGGGGGGGCGTATTCACCCCTCCACTTT
NA,NA,TRBV14,TRBJ2-7,CASSQGRRVEQYF,TGTGCCAGCAGCCAAGGGAGGAGGGTCGAGCAGTACTTC